This T cell receptor (beta chain) was profiled in a study of a mutant IDH1 vaccine in newly diagnosed glioma. This CDR3 region has 17 residues. Germline lookup yields CDR1 SEHNR and CDR2 FQNEAQ (reference sequence). V was pared by 3 bases and J by 8 bases, with 22 bases between. Time point specified: baseline, week 1 (first vaccination visit). Sample treatment: pre-vaccination baseline after standard-of-care therapy. The repertoire was sequenced with immunoSEQ multiplex PCR; TCRdb's copy has only in-frame clones and lacks some. The data hold tens of thousands of clones, with approximately 80% observed a single time.

Material: PBMCs, obtained from a glioma patient treated with radiotherapy, temozolomide or both. The TCR sequence derives from a man aged 35 to 55 with glioma. Some clones in this sample may be carry-over from other donors' samples. The V call is TRBV7-9, the J call TRBJ1-4; perhaps TRBD1 as D (5 bases). The CDR3 sequence: CASSLSSGTPKAEKLFF. CDR3 sequence (DNA): TGTGCCAGCAGCTTGTCTTCCGGGACTCCCAAGGCAGAAAAACTGTTTTTT.